The T cell receptor (beta chain) described here comes from a study of radiation and T cells in renal cell carcinoma. Data came from immunoSEQ multiplex PCR; TCRdb stores just in-frame clones and leaves some out. The sample has about 77,000 clones; 83% are singletons. Looked up from germline, CDR1 is SGHRS and CDR2 is YFSETQ. V was cut by 5 bases and J by 0 bases, with 14 bases left in between. This CDR3 has 15 residues. Time point described: blood 4 weeks post-SBRT, at nephrectomy. Stated treatment: 15 Gy SBRT to primary tumor, nephrectomy 4 weeks later. Nephrectomy followed 15 Gy stereotactic body radiation by 4 weeks.

The receptor comes from a woman aged 60-70 years with renal cell carcinoma. The chain carries TRBV5-1 and TRBJ1-2; D may be TRBD1 (6 bases). Sequencing was performed on blood, taken from a patient whose treatment included radiotherapy and nephrectomy. The CDR3 DNA reads as TGCGCCAGCAGGTTACAGGGACAACCTAACTATGGCTACACCTTC. It specifies CASRLQGQPNYGYTF.